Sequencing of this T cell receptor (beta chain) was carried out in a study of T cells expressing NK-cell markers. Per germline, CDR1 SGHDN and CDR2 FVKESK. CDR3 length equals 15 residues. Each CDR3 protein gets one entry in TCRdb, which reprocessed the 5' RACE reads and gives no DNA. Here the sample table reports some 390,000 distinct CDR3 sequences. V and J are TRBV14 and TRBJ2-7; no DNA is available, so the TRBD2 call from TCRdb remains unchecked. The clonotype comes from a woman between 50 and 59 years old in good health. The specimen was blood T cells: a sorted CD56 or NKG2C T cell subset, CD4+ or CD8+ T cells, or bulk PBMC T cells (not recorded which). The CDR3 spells CASSQRLAGGYEQYF.